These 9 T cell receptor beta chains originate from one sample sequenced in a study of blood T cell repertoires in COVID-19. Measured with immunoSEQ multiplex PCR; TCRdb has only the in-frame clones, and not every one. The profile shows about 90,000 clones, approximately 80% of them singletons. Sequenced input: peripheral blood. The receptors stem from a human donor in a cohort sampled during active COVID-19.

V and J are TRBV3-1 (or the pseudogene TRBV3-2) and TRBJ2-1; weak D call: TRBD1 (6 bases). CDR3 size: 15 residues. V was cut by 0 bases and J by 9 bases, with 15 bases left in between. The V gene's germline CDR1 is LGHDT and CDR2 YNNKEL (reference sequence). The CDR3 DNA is TGTGCCAGCAGCCAAGACCTCGGGACAAGTAGTGAGCAGTTCTTC. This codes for CASSQDLGTSSEQFF.

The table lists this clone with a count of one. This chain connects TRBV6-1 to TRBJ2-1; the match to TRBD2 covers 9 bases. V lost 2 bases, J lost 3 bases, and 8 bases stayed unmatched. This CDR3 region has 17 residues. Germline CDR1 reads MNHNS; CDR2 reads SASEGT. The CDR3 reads CASSEMAGGVIYNEQFF. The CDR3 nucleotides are TGTGCCAGCAGTGAAATGGCGGGGGGGGTGATCTACAATGAGCAGTTCTTC.

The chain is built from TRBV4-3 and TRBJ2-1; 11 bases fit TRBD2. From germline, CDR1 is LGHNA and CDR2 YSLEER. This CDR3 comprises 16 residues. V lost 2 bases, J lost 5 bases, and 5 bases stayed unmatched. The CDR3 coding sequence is TGCGCCAGCAGCCAATTAGCGGGGGGGCCAAACAATGAGCAGTTCTTC. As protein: CASSQLAGGPNNEQFF.

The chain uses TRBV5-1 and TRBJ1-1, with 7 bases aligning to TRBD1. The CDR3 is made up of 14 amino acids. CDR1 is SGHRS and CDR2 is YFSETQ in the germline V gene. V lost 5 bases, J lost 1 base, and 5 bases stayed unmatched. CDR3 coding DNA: TGCGCCAGCAGACAAGGGGGCGCGAACACTGAAGCTTTCTTT. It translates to CASRQGGANTEAFF.

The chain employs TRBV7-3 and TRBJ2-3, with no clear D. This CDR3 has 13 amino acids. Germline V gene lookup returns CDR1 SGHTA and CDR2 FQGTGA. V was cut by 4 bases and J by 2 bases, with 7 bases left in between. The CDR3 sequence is CASSWQDTDTQYF. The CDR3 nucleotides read TGTGCCAGCAGCTGGCAGGACACAGATACGCAGTATTTT.

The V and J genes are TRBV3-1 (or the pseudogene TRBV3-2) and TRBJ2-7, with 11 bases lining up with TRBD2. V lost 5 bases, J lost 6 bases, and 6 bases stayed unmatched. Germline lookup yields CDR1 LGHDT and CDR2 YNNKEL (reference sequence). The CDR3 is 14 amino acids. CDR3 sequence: CASSSTSGVSEQYF. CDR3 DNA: TGTGCCAGCAGCTCGACTAGCGGGGTCTCCGAGCAGTACTTC.

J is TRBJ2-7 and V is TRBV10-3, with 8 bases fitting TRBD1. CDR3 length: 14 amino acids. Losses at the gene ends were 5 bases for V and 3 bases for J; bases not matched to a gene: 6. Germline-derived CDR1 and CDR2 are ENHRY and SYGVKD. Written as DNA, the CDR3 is TGTGCCATCAGTCGGGGGACAGGCTTCTACGAGCAGTACTTC. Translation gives CAISRGTGFYEQYF.

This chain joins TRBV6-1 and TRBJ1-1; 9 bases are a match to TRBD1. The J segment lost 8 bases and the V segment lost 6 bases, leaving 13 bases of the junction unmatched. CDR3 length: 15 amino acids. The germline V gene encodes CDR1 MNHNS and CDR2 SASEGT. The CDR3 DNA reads TGTGCCAGCAGACCTTCTTACGGACAGGGGAGGGAAGCTTTCTTT. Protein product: CASRPSYGQGREAFF.

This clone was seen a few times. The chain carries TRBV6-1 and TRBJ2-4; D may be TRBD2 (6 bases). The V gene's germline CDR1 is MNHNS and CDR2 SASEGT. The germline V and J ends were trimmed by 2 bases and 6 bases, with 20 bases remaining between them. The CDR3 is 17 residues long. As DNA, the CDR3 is TGTGCCAGCAGTGAACGGTTCCTAGAACTAGCCGGAAACATTCAGTACTTC. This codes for CASSERFLELAGNIQYF.